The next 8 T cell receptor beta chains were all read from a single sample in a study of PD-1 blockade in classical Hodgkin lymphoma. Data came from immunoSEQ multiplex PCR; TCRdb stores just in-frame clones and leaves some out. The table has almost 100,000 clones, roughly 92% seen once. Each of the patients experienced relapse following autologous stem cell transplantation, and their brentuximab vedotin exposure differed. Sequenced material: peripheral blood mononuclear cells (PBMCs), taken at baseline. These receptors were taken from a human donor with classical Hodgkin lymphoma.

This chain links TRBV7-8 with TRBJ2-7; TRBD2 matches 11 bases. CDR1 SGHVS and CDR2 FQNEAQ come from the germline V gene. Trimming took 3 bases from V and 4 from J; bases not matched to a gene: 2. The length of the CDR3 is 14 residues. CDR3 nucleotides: TGTGCCAGCAGCTTCGGGACTAGCGGATACGAGCAGTACTTC. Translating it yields CASSFGTSGYEQYF.

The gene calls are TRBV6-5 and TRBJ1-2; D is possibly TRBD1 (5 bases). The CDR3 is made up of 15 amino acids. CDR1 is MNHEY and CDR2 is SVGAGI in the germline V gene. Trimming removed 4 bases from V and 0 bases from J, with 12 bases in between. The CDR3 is CASSSYRTPNYGYTF. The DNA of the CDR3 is TGTGCCAGCAGTTCCTACAGGACCCCTAACTATGGCTACACCTTC.

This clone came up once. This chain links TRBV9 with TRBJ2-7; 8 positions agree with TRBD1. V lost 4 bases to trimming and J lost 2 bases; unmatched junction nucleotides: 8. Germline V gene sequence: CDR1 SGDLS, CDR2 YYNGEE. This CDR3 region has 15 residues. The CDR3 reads CASSPFGQGAYEQYF. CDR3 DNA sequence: TGTGCCAGCAGCCCTTTCGGACAGGGTGCCTACGAGCAGTACTTC.

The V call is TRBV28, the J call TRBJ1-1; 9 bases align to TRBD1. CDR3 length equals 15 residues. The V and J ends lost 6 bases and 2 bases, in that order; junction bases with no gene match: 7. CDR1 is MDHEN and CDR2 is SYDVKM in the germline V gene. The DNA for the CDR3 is TGTGCCAGCAGGCTAGGAACAGGGGGCAACACTGAAGCTTTCTTT. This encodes CASRLGTGGNTEAFF.

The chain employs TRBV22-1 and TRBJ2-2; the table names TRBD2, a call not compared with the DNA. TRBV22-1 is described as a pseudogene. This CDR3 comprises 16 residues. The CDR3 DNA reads TGTCCTGGGAGCGCACGTCCCAGCGGGAACACCGGGGAGCTGTTTTTT. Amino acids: CPGSARPSGNTGELFF.

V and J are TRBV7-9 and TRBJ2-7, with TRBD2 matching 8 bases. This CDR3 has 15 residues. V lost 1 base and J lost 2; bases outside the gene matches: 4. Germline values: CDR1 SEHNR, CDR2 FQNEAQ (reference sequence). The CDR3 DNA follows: TGTGCCAGCAGCTTAGTTGGCGGGAGGACCTACGAGCAGTACTTC. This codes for CASSLVGGRTYEQYF.

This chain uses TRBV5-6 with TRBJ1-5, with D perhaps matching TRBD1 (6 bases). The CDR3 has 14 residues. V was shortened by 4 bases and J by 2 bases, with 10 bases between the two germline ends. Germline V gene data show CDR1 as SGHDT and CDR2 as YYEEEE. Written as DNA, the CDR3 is TGTGCCAGCAGCCCCAGGGGACGCAATCAGCCCCAGCATTTT. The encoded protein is CASSPRGRNQPQHF.

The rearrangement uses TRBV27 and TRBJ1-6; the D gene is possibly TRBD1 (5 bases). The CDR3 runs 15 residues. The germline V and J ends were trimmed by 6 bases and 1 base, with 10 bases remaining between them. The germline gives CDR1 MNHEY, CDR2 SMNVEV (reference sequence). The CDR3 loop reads CASRSRGSYNSPLHF. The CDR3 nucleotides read TGTGCCAGCAGGTCCCGGGGGTCCTATAATTCACCCCTCCACTTT.